The clone carrying this TCR beta chain came up a few times. Its antigen is unknown. From germline, CDR1 is MNHEY and CDR2 SMNVEV (reference sequence). This CDR3 has 14 amino acids. The V end lost 8 bases, the J end lost 4 bases, and 17 bases lay between the germline ends. This record comes from a study of vaccination and CD4 T cells after COVID-19. The treatment is: roughly 10-day PBMC culture with coronavirus spike peptide pools or control peptides (ViraFEST assay). The Oncomine TCR Beta short-read assay sequenced DNA from cultured CD4+ T cells. Once CD4+ T cells had been cultured, genomic DNA was extracted from them. In TCRdb, the PCR reads were re-called with MiXCR into one record per CDR3 protein. The table records 15,000 to 20,000 distinct CDR3 sequences, roughly 45% of them present only once. Notes on the study in general: Convalescent patients showed a median around 90% of reactive clones that were seen only post-vaccination.

The chain carries TRBV27 and TRBJ1-2; D is possibly TRBD1 (5 bases). This clonotype was sampled from a human donor who had recovered from COVID-19. Source material: CD4+ T cells from blood, cultured in vitro. CDR3 nucleotide sequence: TGTGCCAGCGCCAGGGATCCTGGGCGCTATGGCTACACCTTC. Its translation: CASARDPGRYGYTF.